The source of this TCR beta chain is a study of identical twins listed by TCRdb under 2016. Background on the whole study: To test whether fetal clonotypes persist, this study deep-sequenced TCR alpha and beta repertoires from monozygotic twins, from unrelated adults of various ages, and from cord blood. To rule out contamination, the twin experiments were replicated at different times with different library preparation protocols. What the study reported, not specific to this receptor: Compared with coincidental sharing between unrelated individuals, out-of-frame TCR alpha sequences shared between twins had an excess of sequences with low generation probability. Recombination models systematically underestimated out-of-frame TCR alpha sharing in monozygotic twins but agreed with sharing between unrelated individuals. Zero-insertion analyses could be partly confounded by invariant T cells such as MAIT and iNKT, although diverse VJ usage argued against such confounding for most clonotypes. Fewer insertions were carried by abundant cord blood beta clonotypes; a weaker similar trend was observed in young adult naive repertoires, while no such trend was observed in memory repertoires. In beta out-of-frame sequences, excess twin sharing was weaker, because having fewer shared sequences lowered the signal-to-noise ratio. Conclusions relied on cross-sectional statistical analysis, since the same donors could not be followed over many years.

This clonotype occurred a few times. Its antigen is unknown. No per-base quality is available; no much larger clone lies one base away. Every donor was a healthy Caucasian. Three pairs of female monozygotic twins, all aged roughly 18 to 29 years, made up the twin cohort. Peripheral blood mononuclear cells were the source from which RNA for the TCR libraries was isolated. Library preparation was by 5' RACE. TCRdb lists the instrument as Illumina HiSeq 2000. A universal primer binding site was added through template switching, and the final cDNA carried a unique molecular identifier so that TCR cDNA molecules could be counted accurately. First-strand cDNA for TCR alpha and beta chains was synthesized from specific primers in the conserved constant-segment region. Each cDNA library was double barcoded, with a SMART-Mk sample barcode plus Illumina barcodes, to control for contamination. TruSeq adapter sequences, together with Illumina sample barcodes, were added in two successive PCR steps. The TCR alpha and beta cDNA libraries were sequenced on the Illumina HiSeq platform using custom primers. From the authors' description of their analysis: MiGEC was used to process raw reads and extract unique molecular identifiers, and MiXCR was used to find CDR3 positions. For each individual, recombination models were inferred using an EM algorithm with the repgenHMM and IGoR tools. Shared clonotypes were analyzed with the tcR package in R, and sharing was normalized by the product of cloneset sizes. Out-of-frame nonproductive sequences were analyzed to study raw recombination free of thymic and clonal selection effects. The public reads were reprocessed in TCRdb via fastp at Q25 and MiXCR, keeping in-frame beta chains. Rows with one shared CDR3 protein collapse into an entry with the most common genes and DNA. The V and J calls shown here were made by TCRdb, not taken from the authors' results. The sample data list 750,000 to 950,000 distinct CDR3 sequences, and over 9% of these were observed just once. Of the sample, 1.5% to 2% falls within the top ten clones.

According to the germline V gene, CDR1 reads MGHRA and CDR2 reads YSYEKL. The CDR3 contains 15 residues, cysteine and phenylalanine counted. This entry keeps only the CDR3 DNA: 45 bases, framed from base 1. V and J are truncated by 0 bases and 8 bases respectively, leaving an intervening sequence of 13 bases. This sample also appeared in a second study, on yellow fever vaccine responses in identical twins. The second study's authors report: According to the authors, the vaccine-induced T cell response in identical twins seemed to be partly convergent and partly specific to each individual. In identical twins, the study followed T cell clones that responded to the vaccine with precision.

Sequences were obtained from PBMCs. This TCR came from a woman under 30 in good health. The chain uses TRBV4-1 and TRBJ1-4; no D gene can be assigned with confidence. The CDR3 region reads CASSQDWVGGEKLFF. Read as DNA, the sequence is TGCGCCAGCAGCCAAGATTGGGTCGGCGGGGAAAAACTGTTTTTT.